The rows below give T cell receptor beta chains drawn from one sample of a study of T-cell reconstitution after alpha-beta-depleted transplantation in children. TCRdb fed the PCR reads into MiXCR, producing one record per CDR3 protein. The sample carries a few hundred thousand distinct CDR3 sequences, under 15% recorded once. Sequenced here: PBMCs, mostly from graft donor cells, sampled 360 days after TCRalphabeta/CD19-depleted stem cell transplant. These receptors were collected from a male patient between 10 and 17 years old who had a stem cell transplant for acute myeloid leukemia, so the T cells may come from the graft donor. CDR3s include the opening cysteine and the closing phenylalanine or tryptophan. Each record gives: J gene, V gene, D gene, clone size, CDR3 protein, CDR3 DNA. The D gene is left open where the match is weak. Clone size, where shown, is once, few, many, or a class for clones that have expanded.

j_call: TRBJ2-1; v_call: TRBV20-1; d_call: TRBD2; clone_size: few; cdr3_aa: CSAQIGTSGPPYNEQFF; cdr3_nt: TGCAGTGCTCAAATCGGGACTAGCGGGCCTCCCTACAATGAGCAGTTCTTC
j_call: TRBJ2-4; v_call: TRBV29-1; d_call: NA; clone_size: many; cdr3_aa: CSGTDGAKNIQYF; cdr3_nt: TGCAGCGGCACGGACGGAGCCAAAAACATTCAGTACTTC
j_call: TRBJ1-1; v_call: TRBV5-1; d_call: NA; clone_size: NA; cdr3_aa: CASSQETNTEAFF; cdr3_nt: TGCGCCAGCAGCCAGGAAACGAACACTGAAGCTTTCTTT
j_call: TRBJ2-3; v_call: TRBV4-2; d_call: NA; clone_size: few; cdr3_aa: CASSQDPNTDTQYF; cdr3_nt: TGTGCCAGCAGCCAAGATCCAAACACAGATACGCAGTATTTT
j_call: TRBJ1-1; v_call: TRBV20-1; d_call: NA; clone_size: many; cdr3_aa: CSARDQSFSAAFF; cdr3_nt: TGCAGTGCTAGAGATCAAAGCTTTTCTGCAGCTTTCTTT
j_call: TRBJ1-2; v_call: TRBV20-1; d_call: TRBD1; clone_size: few; cdr3_aa: CSAPGQNYGYTF; cdr3_nt: TGCAGTGCGCCGGGACAGAACTATGGCTACACCTTC
j_call: TRBJ2-3; v_call: TRBV4-3; d_call: TRBD1; clone_size: NA; cdr3_aa: CASSPGTGLPDTQYF; cdr3_nt: TGCGCCAGCAGCCCCGGGACAGGGCTCCCAGATACGCAGTATTTT
j_call: TRBJ2-7; v_call: TRBV20-1; d_call: TRBD2; clone_size: many; cdr3_aa: CSAQPLGGAEGEQYF; cdr3_nt: TGCAGTGCGCAACCCTTGGGAGGGGCTGAAGGCGAGCAGTACTTC
j_call: TRBJ2-7; v_call: TRBV29-1; d_call: NA; clone_size: few; cdr3_aa: CSVVGQGSSYEQYF; cdr3_nt: TGCAGCGTTGTAGGTCAGGGGTCCTCCTACGAGCAGTACTTC
j_call: TRBJ2-7; v_call: TRBV7-2; d_call: NA; clone_size: many; cdr3_aa: CASSLFGSSYEQYF; cdr3_nt: TGTGCCAGCAGCTTGTTCGGGAGCTCCTACGAGCAGTACTTC
j_call: TRBJ2-1; v_call: TRBV4-2; d_call: TRBD2; clone_size: few; cdr3_aa: CASSQDPHRDTSGNGFYSEQFF; cdr3_nt: TGTGCCAGCAGCCAAGATCCCCACCGGGACACTAGCGGGAATGGGTTCTACAGTGAGCAGTTCTTC
j_call: TRBJ1-4; v_call: TRBV15; d_call: NA; clone_size: NA; cdr3_aa: CATSSYTQGNEKLFF; cdr3_nt: TGTGCCACCAGCAGCTATACTCAGGGGAATGAAAAACTGTTTTTT
j_call: TRBJ2-7; v_call: TRBV11-2; d_call: TRBD2; clone_size: once; cdr3_aa: CASNPSGRLYEQYF; cdr3_nt: TGTGCCAGCAACCCTAGCGGGAGGCTCTACGAGCAGTACTTC
j_call: TRBJ2-7; v_call: TRBV7-6; d_call: TRBD2; clone_size: once; cdr3_aa: CASSLVVERETYEQYF; cdr3_nt: TGTGCCAGCAGCTTAGTGGTAGAGCGGGAGACCTACGAGCAGTACTTC
j_call: TRBJ2-7; v_call: TRBV20-1; d_call: NA; clone_size: many; cdr3_aa: CSATKESGFIDEQYF; cdr3_nt: TGCAGTGCTACCAAGGAGTCGGGGTTTATCGACGAGCAGTACTTC
j_call: TRBJ2-1; v_call: TRBV11-2; d_call: TRBD2; clone_size: many; cdr3_aa: CASSLGASGTTFYNEQFF; cdr3_nt: TGTGCCAGCAGCTTAGGGGCTAGCGGTACGACATTCTACAATGAGCAGTTCTTC
j_call: TRBJ2-7; v_call: TRBV28; d_call: TRBD1; clone_size: few; cdr3_aa: CAIATGGLSYEQYF; cdr3_nt: TGTGCCATCGCTACAGGGGGTCTCTCCTACGAGCAGTACTTC
j_call: TRBJ2-1; v_call: TRBV7-9; d_call: NA; clone_size: few; cdr3_aa: CASSLIVLAEQFF; cdr3_nt: TGTGCCAGCAGCTTAATTGTGCTGGCTGAGCAGTTCTTC
j_call: TRBJ2-1; v_call: TRBV20-1; d_call: TRBD2; clone_size: few; cdr3_aa: CSARDLSGRAYNEQFF; cdr3_nt: TGCAGTGCTAGAGATCTCAGCGGGAGGGCGTACAATGAGCAGTTCTTC
j_call: TRBJ2-1; v_call: TRBV6-6; d_call: NA; clone_size: few; cdr3_aa: CASSRGTREQFF; cdr3_nt: TGTGCCAGCAGTCGCGGGACAAGGGAGCAGTTCTTC
j_call: TRBJ2-5; v_call: TRBV7-9; d_call: NA; clone_size: NA; cdr3_aa: CASSLDTWYQETQYF; cdr3_nt: TGTGCCAGCAGCTTGGACACCTGGTACCAAGAGACCCAGTACTTC
j_call: TRBJ2-4; v_call: TRBV28; d_call: TRBD2; clone_size: few; cdr3_aa: CASSSGEGAKNIQYF; cdr3_nt: TGTGCCAGCAGTAGCGGGGAGGGGGCCAAAAACATTCAGTACTTC
j_call: TRBJ1-5; v_call: TRBV12-3/TRBV12-4; d_call: TRBD1; clone_size: once; cdr3_aa: CASSSRDRADQPQHF; cdr3_nt: TGTGCCAGCAGCTCCCGGGACAGGGCTGATCAGCCCCAGCATTTT
j_call: TRBJ2-7; v_call: TRBV4-1; d_call: NA; clone_size: NA; cdr3_aa: CASSQQGQVEQYF; cdr3_nt: TGCGCCAGCAGCCAACAGGGGCAGGTCGAGCAGTACTTC
j_call: TRBJ2-7; v_call: TRBV20-1; d_call: NA; clone_size: few; cdr3_aa: CSASLARGPYEQYF; cdr3_nt: TGCAGTGCTAGCCTAGCGCGAGGACCCTACGAGCAGTACTTC
j_call: TRBJ2-1; v_call: TRBV7-2; d_call: TRBD2; clone_size: NA; cdr3_aa: CASSHPVAGGLIEQFF; cdr3_nt: TGTGCCAGCAGCCACCCCGTGGCGGGAGGGCTTATTGAGCAGTTCTTC
j_call: TRBJ2-7; v_call: TRBV10-2; d_call: NA; clone_size: NA; cdr3_aa: CASTSLGVYEQYF; cdr3_nt: TGCGCCAGCACTAGTTTGGGGGTCTACGAGCAGTACTTC
j_call: TRBJ2-6; v_call: TRBV6-2/TRBV6-3; d_call: NA; clone_size: many; cdr3_aa: CASKWAGQTSFSGANVLTF; cdr3_nt: TGTGCCAGCAAGTGGGCTGGACAGACCTCCTTCTCTGGGGCCAACGTCCTGACTTTC
j_call: TRBJ2-3; v_call: TRBV20-1; d_call: NA; clone_size: NA; cdr3_aa: CSARGLQERTIPTDTQYF; cdr3_nt: TGCAGTGCTAGAGGGTTACAGGAGCGGACAATTCCCACAGATACGCAGTATTTT
j_call: TRBJ2-7; v_call: TRBV21-1; d_call: NA; clone_size: NA; cdr3_aa: CARGTGAEERRYEQYF; cdr3_nt: TGTGCCAGAGGGACAGGGGCTGAAGAGAGAAGATACGAGCAGTACTTC
j_call: TRBJ2-7; v_call: TRBV7-9; d_call: TRBD2; clone_size: few; cdr3_aa: CASSRPKREVSYEQYF; cdr3_nt: TGTGCCAGCAGTCGGCCGAAGCGGGAGGTCTCCTACGAGCAGTACTTC
j_call: TRBJ2-1; v_call: TRBV12-3/TRBV12-4; d_call: NA; clone_size: many; cdr3_aa: CASSLDLDNEQFF; cdr3_nt: TGTGCCAGCAGTTTAGACTTAGACAATGAGCAGTTCTTC
j_call: TRBJ2-1; v_call: TRBV24-1; d_call: TRBD2; clone_size: many; cdr3_aa: CAFGGGRSYNEQFF; cdr3_nt: TGTGCTTTTGGGGGAGGGCGGTCCTACAATGAGCAGTTCTTC
j_call: TRBJ2-7; v_call: TRBV2; d_call: NA; clone_size: few; cdr3_aa: CASSDPPGEYF; cdr3_nt: TGTGCCAGCAGTGATCCCCCGGGAGAGTACTTC
j_call: TRBJ2-2; v_call: TRBV20-1; d_call: TRBD2; clone_size: few; cdr3_aa: CSAPRTSGLRELFF; cdr3_nt: TGCAGTGCTCCCAGGACTAGCGGCCTTAGGGAGCTGTTTTTT
j_call: TRBJ1-1; v_call: TRBV7-3; d_call: NA; clone_size: many; cdr3_aa: CASSLGKYTEAFF; cdr3_nt: TGTGCCAGCAGCTTAGGCAAGTACACTGAAGCTTTCTTT
j_call: TRBJ1-4; v_call: TRBV7-9; d_call: NA; clone_size: NA; cdr3_aa: CASRPDATNEKLFF; cdr3_nt: TGTGCCAGCAGGCCGGATGCGACTAATGAAAAACTGTTTTTT
j_call: TRBJ2-5; v_call: TRBV20-1; d_call: NA; clone_size: NA; cdr3_aa: CSARLPARGPETQYF; cdr3_nt: TGCAGTGCTAGACTACCAGCGCGAGGGCCGGAGACCCAGTACTTC
j_call: TRBJ2-3; v_call: TRBV20-1; d_call: TRBD2; clone_size: many; cdr3_aa: CSADTSGGSTDTQYF; cdr3_nt: TGCAGTGCCGACACTAGCGGGGGGTCCACAGATACGCAGTATTTT
j_call: TRBJ2-5; v_call: TRBV27; d_call: TRBD1; clone_size: few; cdr3_aa: CASSVGQGYQETQYF; cdr3_nt: TGTGCCAGCAGTGTCGGACAGGGGTACCAAGAGACCCAGTACTTC
j_call: TRBJ2-2; v_call: TRBV20-1; d_call: NA; clone_size: few; cdr3_aa: CSANLVGELFF; cdr3_nt: TGCAGTGCTAACCTCGTCGGGGAGCTGTTTTTT
j_call: TRBJ2-7; v_call: TRBV20-1; d_call: NA; clone_size: few; cdr3_aa: CSAKRSGPSEQYF; cdr3_nt: TGCAGTGCTAAACGGAGCGGACCGTCCGAGCAGTACTTC